The 27 T cell receptor beta chains below were found in one sample sequenced in a study of blood T cells in healthy people across ages. Next came a second PCR, run for roughly 7 to 12 cycles, which used a sample-barcoded 5' primer along with a J-beta primer mix. MiXCR, run by TCRdb on the 5' RACE reads, gives a single entry per CDR3 protein. The sample records 850,000 to 1,300,000 distinct CDR3 sequences, roughly 45% being singletons. Sequences were obtained from blood. The receptors were gathered from a woman aged 55 to 70 in good health.

This clonotype came up a few times. V and J are TRBV2 and TRBJ2-2, with 7 bases lining up with TRBD1. CDR3 length: 18 amino acids. Losses at the gene ends were 3 bases for V and 0 bases for J; bases not matched to a gene: 10. Germline-derived CDR1 and CDR2 are SNHLY and FYNNEI. The CDR3 nucleotides read TGTGCCAGCAGTGAGATTAGACAGGGTCAACCGAACACCGGGGAGCTGTTTTTT. Translating it yields CASSEIRQGQPNTGELFF. Drawing the rest from reference TRBV2 and TRBJ2-2, the complete variable domain is EPEVTQTPSHQVTQMGQEVILRCVPISNHLYFYWYRQILGQKVEFLVSFYNNEISEKSEIFDDQFSVERPDGSNFTLKIRSTKLEDSAMYFCASSEIRQGQPNTGELFFGEGSRLTVL.

This chain joins TRBV4-2 and TRBJ2-2, with 16 bases matching TRBD2. This CDR3 spans 20 amino acids. Germline V gives CDR1 LGHNA, CDR2 YNFKEQ. J gave up 1 base and V 5 bases, and 10 bases lay outside the gene matches. CDR3 coding DNA: TGTGCCAGCAGCGCACACAGGGGACTAGCGGGAGGGAAGAACACCGGGGAGCTGTTTTTT. Translated, it gives CASSAHRGLAGGKNTGELFF.

This clonotype showed up just a few times. The chain links TRBV20-1 to TRBJ2-1; the match to TRBD2 covers 9 bases. The CDR3 has 19 residues. Germline V gene sequence: CDR1 DFQATT, CDR2 SNEGSKA (reference sequence). The V gene end was trimmed by 0 bases and the J gene end by 8 bases; junction bases not matched to a gene: 20. The CDR3 reads CSARDSTGTREGFRYEQFF. The CDR3 DNA reads TGCAGTGCTAGAGATTCAACGGGGACGCGGGAGGGGTTTAGGTATGAGCAGTTCTTC.

The rearrangement links TRBV12-3 or TRBV12-4 to TRBJ2-5; D is perhaps TRBD1 (6 bases). With 4 bases removed from V and 5 bases from J, the gap between germline ends came to 14 bases. The CDR3 runs to 14 residues. CDR3 DNA sequence: TGTGCCAGCAGTTCTGAGACAGGTGGGGAGACCCAGTACTTC. Encoded protein: CASSSETGGETQYF.

This clonotype was seen at least ten times. The rearrangement uses TRBV6-4 and TRBJ2-1; 9 bases are shared with TRBD2. CDR1 and CDR2 from the germline V gene are MRHNA and SNTAGT. V trimming: 0 bases; J trimming: 7 bases; junction bases outside the gene matches: 4. This CDR3 has 15 amino acids. The CDR3 nucleotides read TGTGCCAGCAGTGACTCTAGCGGGAGTGTAAATGAGCAGTTCTTC. The encoded protein is CASSDSSGSVNEQFF.

The sample holds a few counts of this clonotype. The chain employs TRBV29-1 and TRBJ2-7, with D hard to call. The germline V gene encodes CDR1 SQVTM and CDR2 ANQGSEA. The CDR3 has 11 residues. V lost 7 bases to trimming and J lost 7 bases, with 14 bases between them. In nucleotides, the CDR3 is TGCAGCGCAACCGGGCCAGGAGAGCAGTACTTC. As protein: CSATGPGEQYF.

The table lists this clonotype with a few counts. The rearrangement joins TRBV4-1 to TRBJ2-7; 8 bases align to TRBD1. The V and J ends lost 1 base and 1 base, in that order; junction bases with no gene match: 9. CDR1 MGHRA and CDR2 YSYEKL come from the germline V gene. The CDR3 is made up of 17 amino acids. CDR3 sequence (DNA): TGCGCCAGCAGCCAAGTGTTGGCCCGGGACAGGTCCTACGAGCAGTACTTC. Translation gives CASSQVLARDRSYEQYF.

The gene calls are TRBV29-1 and TRBJ2-7; TRBD2 agrees at 12 bases. The CDR3 sequence is 13 residues long. Per germline, CDR1 SQVTM and CDR2 ANQGSEA. V shed 4 bases, J shed 5 bases, and the junction held 3 bases outside the gene matches. The CDR3 region has the DNA TGCAGCGTTGTGGGACTAGCGGGCCACGAGCAGTACTTC. It specifies CSVVGLAGHEQYF.

J is TRBJ2-6 and V is TRBV30; the D is unclear. CDR1 is GTSNPN, CDR2 SVGIG, per germline (reference sequence). The V gene lost 3 bases and the J gene lost 2 bases, with 5 bases spanning the gap. The CDR3 loop spans 13 amino acids. The CDR3 loop is CAWRTPGANVLTF. CDR3 nucleotides: TGTGCCTGGAGGACACCTGGGGCCAACGTCCTGACTTTC. Looking up the rest from reference TRBV30 and TRBJ2-6 gives the full variable domain: SQTIHQWPATLVQPVGSPLSLECTVEGTSNPNLYWYRQAAGRGLQLLFYSVGIGQISSEVPQNLSASRPQDRQFILSSKKLLLSDSGFYLCAWRTPGANVLTFGAGSRLTVL.

In nucleotides, the CDR3 is TGTGCCAGCAGGACAGGGAATTCCTACGAGCAGTACTTC. It specifies CASRTGNSYEQYF. V is TRBV28 and J is TRBJ2-7, with 7 bases matching TRBD1. Trimming at V came to 6 bases and at J to 1 base, leaving 3 bases not matched to a gene. This CDR3 contains 13 residues. Germline V CDR1 and CDR2: MDHEN, SYDVKM. Variable domain in full (rest from reference TRBV28 and TRBJ2-7): DVKVTQSSRYLVKRTGEKVFLECVQDMDHENMFWYRQDPGLGLRLIYFSYDVKMKEKGDIPEGYSVSREKKERFSLILESASTNQTSMYLCASRTGNSYEQYFGPGTRLTVT.

This rearrangement joins TRBV28 to TRBJ1-5; the D is unclear. Germline CDR1 is MDHEN and CDR2 is SYDVKM. The CDR3 has 14 amino acids. Trimming removed 5 bases at V and 7 bases at J, with 15 bases between. The CDR3 DNA is TGTGCCAGCAGTAGTACTTGGGCGGGACAGCCCCAGCATTTT. Protein sequence: CASSSTWAGQPQHF. The full variable domain, rest sourced from reference TRBV28 and TRBJ1-5, is DVKVTQSSRYLVKRTGEKVFLECVQDMDHENMFWYRQDPGLGLRLIYFSYDVKMKEKGDIPEGYSVSREKKERFSLILESASTNQTSMYLCASSSTWAGQPQHFGDGTRLSIL.

This clonotype has only a few counts. The V call is TRBV2, the J call TRBJ2-5; D not resolved. Trimming removed 8 bases from V and 5 bases from J, with 18 bases in between. Germline CDR1 reads SNHLY; CDR2 reads FYNNEI. The CDR3 is 14 amino acids. The DNA for the CDR3 is TGTGCCAGCGGCCCACAGCGTCTAGGGGAGACCCAGTACTTC. It is translated as CASGPQRLGETQYF.

This clonotype was seen only a few times. The chain combines TRBV20-1 with TRBJ2-7; D is perhaps TRBD2 (6 bases). Per the germline V gene, CDR1 is DFQATT and CDR2 is SNEGSKA (reference sequence). The V gene lost 2 bases and the J gene lost 0 bases, with 14 bases spanning the gap. The CDR3 has 15 residues. The CDR3 DNA sequence: TGCAGTGCTAGAATAGGAGGGAAGAGCTCCTACGAGCAGTACTTC. Protein product: CSARIGGKSSYEQYF.

The chain couples TRBV9 to TRBJ2-4; perhaps TRBD2 as D (6 bases). The DNA end favors TRBJ2-5, so the J call may be wrong. In germline, CDR1 is SGDLS, CDR2 YYNGEE. The CDR3 is 14 residues long. The CDR3 DNA reads TGTGCCAGCAGCCCAGGCCCCGGAGGGGAGACCCAGTACTTC. Residues: CASSPGPGGETQYF.

J is TRBJ1-6 and V is TRBV6-5, with 7 bases that match TRBD1. CDR3 length equals 14 residues. V was pared by 7 bases and J by 7 bases, with 7 bases of the junction left unmatched. Germline V lookup: CDR1 MNHEY, CDR2 SVGAGI. The CDR3 nucleotides read TGTGCCAGCACCAAGGGACAGCCCAATTCACCCCTCCACTTT. This translates into CASTKGQPNSPLHF.

The sample holds a few counts of this clonotype. The genes are TRBV14 and TRBJ1-1; D uncertain. Germline V CDR1 and CDR2: SGHDN, FVKESK. The CDR3 has 12 residues. The V gene lost 1 base and the J gene lost 3 bases, with 3 bases spanning the gap. For the CDR3, the DNA is TGTGCCAGCAGCCAAGCTTACACTGAAGCTTTCTTT. Its protein product is CASSQAYTEAFF.

V usage is TRBV12-3 or TRBV12-4 and J usage is TRBJ2-7, with D hard to call. This CDR3 spans 14 amino acids. With 9 bases removed from V and 2 bases from J, the gap between germline ends came to 17 bases. CDR3 amino acids: CASSWLLPPYEQYF. The CDR3 DNA is TGTGCCAGTTCCTGGTTGCTCCCCCCCTACGAGCAGTACTTC.

This clonotype was observed a few times. The chain joins TRBV27 to TRBJ2-7; D is possibly TRBD2 (5 bases). V gave up 5 bases and J gave up 3 bases, with 11 bases separating them. The CDR3 spans 13 residues. CDR1 is MNHEY, CDR2 SMNVEV, per germline (reference sequence). CDR3: CASSVARNYEQYF. CDR3 DNA: TGTGCCAGCAGTGTAGCGCGAAACTACGAGCAGTACTTC.

This clonotype was recorded at least ten times. This chain joins TRBV28 and TRBJ2-7; 8 nucleotides line up with TRBD1. V was clipped by 3 bases and J by 4 bases; unmatched bases: 8. Per the germline V gene, CDR1 is MDHEN and CDR2 is SYDVKM. This CDR3 contains 15 residues. Here the CDR3 DNA reads TGTGCCAGCAGTTTCGTCAGGGGGCTTGCTTACGAGCAGTACTTC. Amino acid sequence: CASSFVRGLAYEQYF.

This clonotype was seen only a few times. The rearrangement joins TRBV29-1 to TRBJ2-7; D assignment may be TRBD1 or TRBD2 (5 bases each). The CDR3 sequence is 14 residues long. V gave up 1 base and J gave up 6 bases, with 16 bases separating them. Germline CDR1 reads SQVTM; CDR2 reads ANQGSEA. The CDR3 bases are TGCAGCGTTGAAGGTGGGACCTCCGCTATCGAGCAGTACTTC. Translation: CSVEGGTSAIEQYF.

In this sample, this clonotype turned up many times. A much more abundant neighbour one base away suggests this may be a read error. The chain employs TRBV20-1 and TRBJ2-5, with 9 bases lining up with TRBD2. This CDR3 is 17 amino acids long. CDR1 is DFQATT and CDR2 is SNEGSKA in the germline V gene (reference sequence). V lost 1 base to trimming and J lost 11 bases; unmatched junction nucleotides: 20. CDR3 sequence: CSARGFSGGRAGYEQYF. CDR3 nucleotide sequence: TGCAGTGCTAGAGGTTTCTCTGGCGGGAGGGCCGGGTATGAGCAGTACTTC.

J is TRBJ2-3 and V is TRBV29-1; no clear D. Germline V CDR1 and CDR2: SQVTM, ANQGSEA. The CDR3 loop spans 11 amino acids. V lost 3 bases, J lost 14 bases, and 15 bases lay in between. The CDR3 here is CSVDARMVPYF. In DNA form, the CDR3 reads TGCAGCGTTGACGCCAGAATGGTCCCGTATTTT.

This clonotype was seen only a few times. The chain employs TRBV11-2 and TRBJ2-1; perhaps TRBD1 as D (7 bases). V lost 8 bases and J lost 2, with 16 bases in between. Germline lookup yields CDR1 SGHAT and CDR2 FQNNGV. CDR3 length: 15 residues. The chain's CDR3 is CASQGGSAAYNEQFF. The DNA for the CDR3 is TGTGCCAGCCAGGGGGGTTCAGCGGCCTACAATGAGCAGTTCTTC. The entire variable domain, with the rest obtained from reference TRBV11-2 and TRBJ2-1, is as follows: EAGVAQSPRYKIIEKRQSVAFWCNPISGHATLYWYQQILGQGPKLLIQFQNNGVVDDSQLPKDRFSAERLKGVDSTLKIQPAKLEDSAVYLCASQGGSAAYNEQFFGPGTRLTVL.

There are a few counts of this clonotype. The chain uses TRBV29-1 and TRBJ2-7; no definite D call. V shed 6 bases and J shed 6 bases, with 12 bases lying between them. CDR3 length equals 11 residues. The germline gives CDR1 SQVTM, CDR2 ANQGSEA. CDR3 in DNA: TGCAGCGTCCTCATTGCGATCGAGCAGTACTTC. Translating it yields CSVLIAIEQYF.

This chain links TRBV12-3 or TRBV12-4 with TRBJ1-2; the D is unclear. This CDR3 spans 15 amino acids. V was shortened by 8 bases and J by 0 bases, with 16 bases between the two germline ends. CDR3 residues: CASHSPGQANYGYTF. As DNA, the CDR3 is TGTGCCAGCCATAGCCCCGGGCAGGCTAACTATGGCTACACCTTC.

This clonotype has a count of ten or more. Here the CDR3 DNA reads TGCAGTGCCAACCTCGGGACTAGTTCCGGTGAGCAGTTCTTC. Translated: CSANLGTSSGEQFF. The V gene is TRBV20-1, the J gene TRBJ2-1, with 8 bases aligning to TRBD2. The CDR3 extends over 14 amino acids. Germline loops: CDR1 DFQATT, CDR2 SNEGSKA (reference sequence). V was clipped by 6 bases and J by 9 bases; unmatched bases: 13.

CDR3 in amino acids: CASSGLGVKGTDTQYF. CDR3 nucleotides: TGTGCCAGCAGTGGGTTAGGAGTAAAGGGAACAGATACGCAGTATTTT. J is TRBJ2-3 and V is TRBV25-1; D is unclear. V lost 4 bases to trimming and J lost 3 bases, with 17 bases between them. Germline V lookup: CDR1 MGHDK, CDR2 SYGVNS. This CDR3 is 16 amino acids long. The variable domain in full, with the rest retrieved from reference TRBV25-1 and TRBJ2-3, is EADIYQTPRYLVIGTGKKITLECSQTMGHDKMYWYQQDPGMELHLIHYSYGVNSTEKGDLSSESTVSRIRTEHFPLTLESARPSHTSQYLCASSGLGVKGTDTQYFGPGTRLTVL.